The rows below give T cell receptor beta chains drawn from one sample of a study of cytotoxic CD8 clonotypes in ibrutinib-treated CLL. The protocol was immunoSEQ multiplex PCR, while the TCRdb copy is restricted to in-frame clones and leaves out a portion. Of 55,000 to 80,000 clones in the sample, 45% to 60% were seen once. The specimen comprised PBMCs, sampled after 12 months of ibrutinib treatment. All receptors derive from a human donor with chronic lymphocytic leukemia. CDR3s include the opening cysteine and the closing phenylalanine or tryptophan. The D gene is left open where the match is weak. Size is stated for part of the rows, as once, few or many counts, or as a class when the clone is expanded.

>TRBV7-2|TRBD2|TRBJ2-3|few
CASSLSLTSGATDTQYF
TGTGCCAGCAGCTTATCCTTGACTAGCGGGGCCACAGATACGCAGTATTTT
>TRBV21-1|NA|TRBJ2-3|few
CASGPRTDGSPAYTQYF
TGTGCCAGCGGGCCCCGCACGGACGGGAGTCCCGCTTATACGCAGTATTTT
>TRBV7-2|TRBD2|TRBJ2-3|NA
CASSLGWSGGIRGTDTQYF
TGTGCCAGCAGCTTAGGTTGGAGCGGGGGGATCCGGGGCACAGATACGCAGTATTTT
>TRBV4-2|NA|TRBJ2-5|NA
CASSQMTNGETQYF
TGTGCCAGCAGCCAGATGACAAATGGAGAGACCCAGTACTTC
>TRBV7-9|NA|TRBJ1-1|NA
CASSSSLGLQGMVAFF
TGTGCCAGCAGCTCCTCCCTAGGTCTACAGGGAATGGTTGCTTTCTTT
>TRBV19|NA|TRBJ1-2|medium-sized
CASSIFSGHYGYTF
TGTGCCAGTAGTATCTTCTCAGGGCACTATGGCTACACCTTC
>TRBV19|TRBD1|TRBJ2-2|few
CASRRQGDGGELFF
TGTGCCAGTAGAAGACAGGGGGATGGCGGGGAGCTGTTTTTT
>TRBV4-1|NA|TRBJ2-3|few
CASSQGPGITDTQYF
TGCGCCAGCAGCCAAGGGCCGGGGATCACAGATACGCAGTATTTT
>TRBV10-3|NA|TRBJ1-6|NA
CAITLGGAENSPLHF
TGTGCCATCACCCTGGGAGGGGCGGAGAATTCACCCCTCCACTTT
>TRBV9|TRBD2|TRBJ2-5|few
CASSVASLAGVSFQETQYF
TGTGCCAGCAGCGTAGCTTCCCTAGCGGGAGTAAGTTTTCAAGAGACCCAGTACTTC
>TRBV11-3|NA|TRBJ2-5|NA
CASSRGGPEETQYF
TGTGCCAGCAGCCGAGGGGGGCCCGAAGAGACCCAGTACTTC
>TRBV7-9|TRBD1|TRBJ1-1|few
CASSLDRGSRAFF
TGTGCCAGCAGCCTGGACAGGGGGAGTCGAGCTTTCTTT
>TRBV9|NA|TRBJ2-7|medium-sized
CASSAGLSSYEQYF
TGTGCCAGCAGCGCGGGTCTCAGCTCCTACGAGCAGTACTTC
>TRBV5-3|TRBD1|TRBJ1-1|NA
CATAPIGTGGAESTEAFF
TGTGCCACAGCACCTATAGGGACAGGGGGCGCAGAATCCACTGAAGCTTTCTTT
>TRBV6-6|NA|TRBJ1-5|NA
CASVDISNQPQHF
TGTGCCAGCGTAGACATTAGCAATCAGCCCCAGCATTTT
>TRBV4-1|NA|TRBJ1-5|many
CASSQLPQTATNQPQHF
TGCGCCAGCAGCCAACTGCCCCAGACAGCCACCAATCAGCCCCAGCATTTT
>TRBV25-1|NA|TRBJ1-4|many
CASSEERARFDEKLFF
TGTGCCAGCAGTGAGGAGAGGGCGCGTTTCGATGAAAAACTGTTTTTT
>TRBV30|NA|TRBJ1-3|NA
CAWRPQGSGNTIYF
TGTGCCTGGAGACCACAGGGTTCTGGAAACACCATATATTTT
>TRBV9|NA|TRBJ2-3|NA
CASSVGAANRNTQYF
TGTGCCAGCAGCGTTGGAGCCGCTAACCGGAATACGCAGTATTTT
>TRBV11-2|NA|TRBJ2-1|once
CASSLIMGSEQFF
TGTGCCAGCTCCCTTATTATGGGGAGTGAGCAGTTCTTC
>TRBV14|NA|TRBJ1-1|many
CASSQDLGGMNTEAFF
TGTGCCAGCAGCCAAGATCTAGGGGGTATGAACACTGAAGCTTTCTTT
>TRBV28|NA|TRBJ1-5|NA
CASSLKRALNQPQHF
TGTGCCAGCAGTTTAAAACGGGCGTTGAATCAGCCCCAGCATTTT
>TRBV6-6|NA|TRBJ2-3|NA
CASSSNLRGDTDTQYF
TGTGCCAGCAGTTCAAACCTGCGGGGAGACACAGATACGCAGTATTTT
>TRBV4-3|NA|TRBJ2-1|many
CASSQGAQVPLGFF
TGCGCCAGCAGCCAAGGGGCACAGGTGCCATTGGGGTTCTTC
>TRBV9|TRBD2|TRBJ2-3|NA
CASSVGLAGGTDTQYF
TGTGCCAGCAGCGTGGGACTAGCGGGAGGTACAGATACGCAGTATTTT
>TRBV5-6|TRBD1|TRBJ1-1|medium-sized
CASSPGTGGTFF
TGTGCCAGCAGCCCCGGGACAGGAGGGACTTTCTTT
>TRBV6-5|NA|TRBJ1-2|many
CASSSTPTGGLGYTF
TGTGCCAGCAGTTCCACACCTACGGGGGGCCTAGGCTACACCTTC
>TRBV10-3|NA|TRBJ1-6|NA
CAIRGGGDNSPLHF
TGTGCCATCAGAGGGGGGGGAGATAATTCACCCCTCCACTTT
>TRBV2|NA|TRBJ2-3|few
CASRQRVWGLTDTQYF
TGTGCCAGCAGACAGAGGGTTTGGGGTCTCACAGATACGCAGTATTTT
>TRBV4-1|NA|TRBJ2-5|NA
CASSQAAKTWVTQQETQYF
TGCGCCAGCAGCCAAGCTGCCAAAACATGGGTTACCCAACAAGAGACCCAGTACTTC
>TRBV29-1|NA|TRBJ1-2|NA
CSVVGNGYTF
TGCAGCGTTGTGGGGAACGGCTACACCTTC
>TRBV5-6|TRBD1|TRBJ1-1|NA
CASVKQGMNTEAFF
TGTGCCAGCGTCAAACAGGGGATGAACACTGAAGCTTTCTTT
>TRBV19|NA|TRBJ2-1|few
CASSMRRPASSYNEQFF
TGTGCCAGTAGTATGCGGCGTCCGGCGAGCTCCTACAATGAGCAGTTCTTC
>TRBV6-1|NA|TRBJ1-1|NA
CASSTDGSYEAFF
TGTGCCAGCAGTACCGATGGGTCCTATGAAGCTTTCTTT
>TRBV6-6|TRBD1|TRBJ2-5|few
CASRQTGGHETQYF
TGTGCCAGCAGGCAGACAGGGGGCCACGAGACCCAGTACTTC
>TRBV6-1|NA|TRBJ1-2|NA
CASSEWLYYGYTF
TGTGCCAGCAGTGAGTGGCTATACTATGGCTACACCTTC
>TRBV6-6|NA|TRBJ2-5|NA
CASSSLSSETQYF
TGTGCCAGCAGTTCGTTGAGTTCTGAGACCCAGTACTTC
>TRBV2|NA|TRBJ1-1|NA
CASIEVAEAFF
TGTGCCAGCATCGAGGTGGCTGAAGCTTTCTTT
>TRBV6-1|TRBD2|TRBJ2-1|few
CAHKAGGSNEQFF
TGTGCCCATAAGGCGGGAGGAAGCAATGAGCAGTTCTTC
>TRBV5-1|NA|TRBJ1-6|few
CASSPTGEGSPLHF
TGCGCCAGCAGCCCCACGGGGGAGGGTTCACCCCTCCACTTT
>TRBV13|NA|TRBJ2-2|NA
CASSKEGTGELFF
TGTGCCAGCAGCAAAGAGGGAACCGGGGAGCTGTTTTTT
>TRBV6-5|TRBD1|TRBJ1-6|NA
CAIHRGPDHSPLHF
TGTGCCATCCACAGGGGACCCGATCATTCACCCCTCCACTTT
>TRBV9|TRBD1|TRBJ2-2|NA
CASSVGGQGTPGELFF
TGTGCCAGCAGCGTAGGGGGACAGGGAACTCCCGGGGAGCTGTTTTTT
>TRBV7-9|NA|TRBJ2-7|NA
CASSLQGTTSEQYF
TGTGCCAGCAGCTTACAAGGAACCACAAGCGAGCAGTACTTC
>TRBV6-4|TRBD2|TRBJ2-2|few
CASSELAGAIGELFF
TGTGCCAGCAGTGAACTAGCGGGAGCCATCGGGGAGCTGTTTTTT
>TRBV28|NA|TRBJ2-1|once
CASASRPLGYRRPEQFF
TGTGCCAGCGCCTCCCGGCCCCTCGGATACCGGCGTCCCGAGCAGTTCTTC
>TRBV5-1|NA|TRBJ2-2|NA
CASSLLGGAHLPNTGELFF
TGCGCCAGCAGCTTGCTCGGGGGTGCCCACCTCCCGAACACCGGGGAGCTGTTTTTT
>TRBV5-1|TRBD2|TRBJ2-3|once
CASGRTSGPDTQYF
TGCGCCAGCGGCAGGACTAGCGGGCCAGATACGCAGTATTTT
>TRBV5-1|NA|TRBJ2-1|NA
CASSLVGTLSNEQFF
TGCGCCAGCAGCTTGGTCGGGACCCTCTCAAATGAGCAGTTCTTC
>TRBV27|TRBD1|TRBJ1-5|few
CASSPSGTANQPQHF
TGTGCCAGCAGTCCATCCGGGACAGCGAATCAGCCCCAGCATTTT